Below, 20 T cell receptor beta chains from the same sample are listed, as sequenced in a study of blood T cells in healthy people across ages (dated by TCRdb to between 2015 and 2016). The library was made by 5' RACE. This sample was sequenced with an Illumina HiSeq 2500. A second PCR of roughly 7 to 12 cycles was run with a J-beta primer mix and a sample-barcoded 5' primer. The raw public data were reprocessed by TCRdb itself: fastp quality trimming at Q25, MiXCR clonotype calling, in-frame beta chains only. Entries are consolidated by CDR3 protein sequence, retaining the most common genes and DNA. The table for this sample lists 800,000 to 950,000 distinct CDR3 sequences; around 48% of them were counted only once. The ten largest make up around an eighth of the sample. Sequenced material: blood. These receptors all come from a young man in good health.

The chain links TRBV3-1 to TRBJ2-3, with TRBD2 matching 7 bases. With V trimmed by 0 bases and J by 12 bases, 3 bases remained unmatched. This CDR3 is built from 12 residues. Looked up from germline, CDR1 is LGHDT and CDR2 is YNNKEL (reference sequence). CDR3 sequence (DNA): TGTGCCAGCAGCCAAGAACCGGGGGGTCAGTATTTT. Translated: CASSQEPGGQYF.

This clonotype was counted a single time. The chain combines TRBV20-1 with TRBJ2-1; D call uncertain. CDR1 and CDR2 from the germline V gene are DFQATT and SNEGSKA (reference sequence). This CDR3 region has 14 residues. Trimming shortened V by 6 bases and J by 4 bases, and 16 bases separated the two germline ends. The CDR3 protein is CSARNPKFYNEQFF. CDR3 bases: TGCAGTGCCCGAAATCCGAAGTTTTACAATGAGCAGTTCTTC.

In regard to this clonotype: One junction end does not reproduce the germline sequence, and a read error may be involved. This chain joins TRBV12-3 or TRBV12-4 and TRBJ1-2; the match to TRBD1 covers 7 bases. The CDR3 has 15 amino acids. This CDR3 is CASSIGTAPTYGYIF. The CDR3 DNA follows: TGTGCCAGCAGCATAGGGACAGCTCCTACATATGGCTACATCTTC.

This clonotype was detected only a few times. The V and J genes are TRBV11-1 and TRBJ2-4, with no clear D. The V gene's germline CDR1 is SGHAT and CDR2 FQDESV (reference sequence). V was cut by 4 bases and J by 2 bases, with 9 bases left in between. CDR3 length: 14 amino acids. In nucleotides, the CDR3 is TGTGCCAGCAGCTCCGCGGTGTCCAAAAACATTCAGTACTTC. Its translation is CASSSAVSKNIQYF.

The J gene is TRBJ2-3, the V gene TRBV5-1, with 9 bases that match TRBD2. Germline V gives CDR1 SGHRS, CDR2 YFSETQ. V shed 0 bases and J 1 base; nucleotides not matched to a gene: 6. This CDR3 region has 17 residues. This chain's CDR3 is CASSLAPSGEGTDTQYF. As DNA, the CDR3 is TGCGCCAGCAGCTTGGCGCCTAGCGGGGAGGGCACAGATACGCAGTATTTT.

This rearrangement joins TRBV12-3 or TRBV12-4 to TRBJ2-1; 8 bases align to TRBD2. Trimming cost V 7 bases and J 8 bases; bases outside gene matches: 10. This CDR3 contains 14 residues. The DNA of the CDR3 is TGTGCCAGCAAGCCGGGGGCCGGGAGGGATGAGCAGTTCTTC. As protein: CASKPGAGRDEQFF.

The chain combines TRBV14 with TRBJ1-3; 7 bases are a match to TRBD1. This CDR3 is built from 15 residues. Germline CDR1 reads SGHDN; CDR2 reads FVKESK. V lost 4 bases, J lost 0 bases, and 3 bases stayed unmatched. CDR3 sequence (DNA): TGTGCCAGCAGCCCCGGGACAGTCTCTGGAAACACCATATATTTT. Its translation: CASSPGTVSGNTIYF.

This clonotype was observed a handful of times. CDR3 DNA sequence: TGTGCCAGCCGCCAGGGACTGATTAATCAGCCCCAGCATTTT. As protein: CASRQGLINQPQHF. The V call is TRBV12-3 or TRBV12-4, the J call TRBJ1-5; a possible D gene is TRBD1 (5 bases). With 8 bases removed from V and 4 bases from J, the gap between germline ends came to 15 bases. CDR3 length: 14 amino acids.

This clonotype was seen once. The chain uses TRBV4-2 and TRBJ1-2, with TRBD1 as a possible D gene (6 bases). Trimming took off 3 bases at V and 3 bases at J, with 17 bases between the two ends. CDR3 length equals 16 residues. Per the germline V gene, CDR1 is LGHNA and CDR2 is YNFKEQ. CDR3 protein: CASSHVKAGVDYGYTF. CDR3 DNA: TGTGCCAGCAGCCATGTAAAGGCAGGGGTGGACTATGGCTACACCTTC.

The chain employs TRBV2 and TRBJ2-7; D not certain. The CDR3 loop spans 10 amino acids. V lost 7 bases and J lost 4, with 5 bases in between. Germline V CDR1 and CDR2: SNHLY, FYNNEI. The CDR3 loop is CASNGYEQYF. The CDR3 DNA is TGTGCCAGCAATGGTTACGAGCAGTACTTC.

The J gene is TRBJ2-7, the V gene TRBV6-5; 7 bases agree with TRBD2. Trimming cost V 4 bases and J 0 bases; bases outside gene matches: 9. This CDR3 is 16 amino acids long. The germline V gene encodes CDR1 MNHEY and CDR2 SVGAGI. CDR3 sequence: CASSSPGRGTSYEQYF. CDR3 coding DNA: TGTGCCAGCAGTTCCCCTGGGCGGGGGACCTCCTACGAGCAGTACTTC.

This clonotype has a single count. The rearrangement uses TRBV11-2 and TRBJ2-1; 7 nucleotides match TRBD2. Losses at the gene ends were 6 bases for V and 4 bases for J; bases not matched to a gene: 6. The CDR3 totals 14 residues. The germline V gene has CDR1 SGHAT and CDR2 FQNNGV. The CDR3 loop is CASRNVRGYNEQFF. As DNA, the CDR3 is TGTGCCAGCAGAAACGTGCGGGGGTACAATGAGCAGTTCTTC.

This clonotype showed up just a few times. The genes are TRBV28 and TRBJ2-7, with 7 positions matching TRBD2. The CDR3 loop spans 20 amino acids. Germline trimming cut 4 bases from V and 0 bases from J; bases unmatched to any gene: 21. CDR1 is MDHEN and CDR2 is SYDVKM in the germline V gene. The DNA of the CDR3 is TGTGCCAGCAGTTCGGCCATCCTTAAGCGGCGGGGGACCAGCTCCTACGAGCAGTACTTC. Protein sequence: CASSSAILKRRGTSSYEQYF.

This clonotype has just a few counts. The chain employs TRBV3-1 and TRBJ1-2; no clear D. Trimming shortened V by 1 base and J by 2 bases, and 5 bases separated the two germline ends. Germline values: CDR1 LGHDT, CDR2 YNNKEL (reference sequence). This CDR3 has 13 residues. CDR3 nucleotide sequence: TGTGCCAGCAGCCAAGGCTGGAACTATGGCTACACCTTC. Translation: CASSQGWNYGYTF.

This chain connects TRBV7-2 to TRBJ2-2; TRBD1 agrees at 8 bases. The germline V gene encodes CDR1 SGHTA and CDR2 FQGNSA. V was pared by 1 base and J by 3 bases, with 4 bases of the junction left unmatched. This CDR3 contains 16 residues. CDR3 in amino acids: CASSLGTGKYTGELFF. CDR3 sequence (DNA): TGTGCCAGCAGCTTAGGGACAGGGAAATACACCGGGGAGCTGTTTTTT.

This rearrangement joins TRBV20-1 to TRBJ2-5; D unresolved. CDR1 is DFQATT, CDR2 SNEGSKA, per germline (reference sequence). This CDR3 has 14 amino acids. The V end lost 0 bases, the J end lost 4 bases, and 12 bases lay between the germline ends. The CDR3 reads CSARDIRGSETQYF. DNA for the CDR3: TGCAGTGCTAGAGATATCCGTGGGTCAGAGACCCAGTACTTC.

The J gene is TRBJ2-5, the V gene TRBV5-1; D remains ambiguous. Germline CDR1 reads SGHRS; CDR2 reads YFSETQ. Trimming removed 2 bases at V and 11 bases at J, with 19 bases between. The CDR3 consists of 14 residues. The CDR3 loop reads CASSLSSVPNEQYF. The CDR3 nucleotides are TGCGCCAGCAGCTTATCGAGCGTTCCGAATGAGCAGTACTTC.

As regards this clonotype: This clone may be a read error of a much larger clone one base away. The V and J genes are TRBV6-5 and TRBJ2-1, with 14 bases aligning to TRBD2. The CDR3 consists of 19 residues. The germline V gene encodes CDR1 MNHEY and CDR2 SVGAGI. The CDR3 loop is CASSSLSMRLAGGKNGQFF. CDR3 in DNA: TGTGCCAGCAGTTCCCTATCCATGAGACTAGCGGGGGGGAAGAATGGGCAGTTCTTC.

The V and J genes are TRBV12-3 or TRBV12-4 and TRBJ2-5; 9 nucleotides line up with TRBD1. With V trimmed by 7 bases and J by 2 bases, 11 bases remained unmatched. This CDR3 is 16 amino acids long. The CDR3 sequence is CASTAPGQGNQETQYF. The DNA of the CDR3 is TGTGCCAGCACCGCCCCGGGACAGGGAAATCAAGAGACCCAGTACTTC.

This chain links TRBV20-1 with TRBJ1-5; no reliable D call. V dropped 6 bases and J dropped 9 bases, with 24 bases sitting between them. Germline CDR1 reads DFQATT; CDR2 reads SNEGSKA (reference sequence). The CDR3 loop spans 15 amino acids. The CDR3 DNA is TGCAGTGCCAAGGATACCGGGCCCCTCTACGGGCCCCAGCATTTT. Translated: CSAKDTGPLYGPQHF.